This is a list of T cell receptor beta chains from one sample in a study of shared clonotypes between healthy human individuals. Sequencing used immunoSEQ multiplex PCR; TCRdb keeps in-frame clones, though not all of them. The sample lists a few million clones, about 92% occurring once. Input material: naive CD4+ T cells sorted from blood. The receptors derive from a man younger than 30 in good health. Each CDR3 is given with its conserved first and last residue. D genes are given only for firm matches. Clone size, where shown, is once, few, many, or a class for clones that have expanded.

j_call: TRBJ2-2
v_call: TRBV5-1
d_call: NA
clone_size: NA
cdr3_aa: CASSYYMNGELFF
cdr3_nt: TGCGCCAGCAGCTACTACATGAACGGGGAGCTGTTTTTT

j_call: TRBJ2-3
v_call: TRBV10-1
d_call: NA
clone_size: once
cdr3_aa: CASNRDSKSTDTQYF
cdr3_nt: TGCGCCAGCAACCGGGACTCAAAAAGCACAGATACGCAGTATTTT

j_call: TRBJ2-1
v_call: TRBV28
d_call: NA
clone_size: NA
cdr3_aa: CASSSRHNEQFF
cdr3_nt: TGTGCCAGCAGTTCCCGGCACAATGAGCAGTTCTTC

j_call: TRBJ2-1
v_call: TRBV5-4
d_call: TRBD1
clone_size: once
cdr3_aa: CASSLPGTASYNEQFF
cdr3_nt: TGTGCCAGCAGCTTGCCCGGGACAGCATCCTACAATGAGCAGTTCTTC

j_call: TRBJ2-2
v_call: TRBV6-4
d_call: TRBD2
clone_size: NA
cdr3_aa: CASSVLAGGNTGELFF
cdr3_nt: TGTGCCAGCAGTGTACTAGCGGGAGGAAACACCGGGGAGCTGTTTTTT

j_call: TRBJ1-2
v_call: TRBV14
d_call: TRBD1
clone_size: NA
cdr3_aa: CASSPWDRDVYGYTF
cdr3_nt: TGTGCCAGCAGCCCCTGGGACAGGGACGTATATGGCTACACCTTC

j_call: TRBJ2-1
v_call: TRBV5-1
d_call: TRBD2
clone_size: NA
cdr3_aa: CASSLVSGSGGNNEQFF
cdr3_nt: TGCGCCAGCAGCTTGGTCTCGGGTAGCGGGGGGAACAATGAGCAGTTCTTC

j_call: TRBJ1-6
v_call: TRBV6-5
d_call: TRBD1
clone_size: NA
cdr3_aa: CASSLDRVRSPLHF
cdr3_nt: TGTGCCAGCAGCCTAGACAGGGTGCGATCACCCCTCCACTTT

j_call: TRBJ2-5
v_call: TRBV19
d_call: NA
clone_size: NA
cdr3_aa: CASSIESGETQYF
cdr3_nt: TGTGCCAGTAGTATAGAGTCGGGAGAGACCCAGTACTTC

j_call: TRBJ2-6
v_call: TRBV30
d_call: NA
clone_size: NA
cdr3_aa: CACTKGSGRLNSGANVLTF
cdr3_nt: TGTGCCTGTACGAAGGGGTCGGGACGGTTAAACTCTGGGGCCAACGTCCTGACTTTC

j_call: TRBJ1-2
v_call: TRBV21-1
d_call: NA
clone_size: NA
cdr3_aa: CASSLRAERGGYTF
cdr3_nt: TGTGCCAGCAGCCTAAGGGCCGAACGAGGCGGCTACACCTTC

j_call: TRBJ1-6
v_call: TRBV6-1
d_call: NA
clone_size: NA
cdr3_aa: CASSESPLSSYNSPLHF
cdr3_nt: TGTGCCAGCAGTGAATCCCCCCTCAGCTCCTATAATTCACCCCTCCACTTT

j_call: TRBJ1-4
v_call: TRBV18
d_call: NA
clone_size: NA
cdr3_aa: CASSQATNEKLFF
cdr3_nt: TGTGCCAGCTCGCAGGCAACTAATGAAAAACTGTTTTTT

j_call: TRBJ2-2
v_call: TRBV15
d_call: NA
clone_size: NA
cdr3_aa: CATSRDSFLIVPGRKNTGELFF
cdr3_nt: TGTGCCACCAGCAGAGATTCCTTCCTAATCGTCCCGGGACGGAAGAACACCGGGGAGCTGTTTTTT

j_call: TRBJ2-7
v_call: TRBV5-4
d_call: TRBD2
clone_size: NA
cdr3_aa: CASGGREAYEQYF
cdr3_nt: TGTGCCAGCGGGGGGCGGGAGGCCTACGAGCAGTACTTC

j_call: TRBJ1-3
v_call: TRBV9
d_call: NA
clone_size: NA
cdr3_aa: CASSVGVSGNTIYF
cdr3_nt: TGTGCCAGCAGCGTAGGTGTTTCTGGAAACACCATATATTTT

j_call: TRBJ1-1
v_call: TRBV27
d_call: NA
clone_size: NA
cdr3_aa: CASSLDRYNTEAFF
cdr3_nt: TGTGCCAGCAGTTTAGACAGGTATAACACTGAAGCTTTCTTT

j_call: TRBJ2-7
v_call: TRBV6-6
d_call: TRBD2
clone_size: NA
cdr3_aa: CASIAGGRPYEQYF
cdr3_nt: TGTGCCAGCATTGCGGGAGGGAGGCCCTACGAGCAGTACTTC

j_call: TRBJ2-3
v_call: TRBV11-2
d_call: TRBD1
clone_size: NA
cdr3_aa: CASSTQTTGYTDTQYF
cdr3_nt: TGTGCCAGCAGCACCCAAACGACAGGGTACACAGATACGCAGTATTTT

j_call: TRBJ1-1
v_call: TRBV2
d_call: TRBD1
clone_size: NA
cdr3_aa: CASRGQIMNTEAFF
cdr3_nt: TGTGCCAGCAGGGGACAGATCATGAACACTGAAGCTTTCTTT

j_call: TRBJ2-1
v_call: TRBV19
d_call: NA
clone_size: NA
cdr3_aa: CASSISSGRLSSYNEQFF
cdr3_nt: TGTGCCAGTAGTATCTCCAGCGGACGTCTTAGCTCCTACAATGAGCAGTTCTTC

j_call: TRBJ2-7
v_call: TRBV18
d_call: TRBD2
clone_size: NA
cdr3_aa: CASSPSPPGLGGYEQYF
cdr3_nt: TGTGCCAGCTCACCCTCCCCTCCGGGACTAGGGGGCTACGAGCAGTACTTC

j_call: TRBJ1-1
v_call: TRBV7-3
d_call: TRBD1
clone_size: NA
cdr3_aa: CASSDRGPAFF
cdr3_nt: TGTGCCAGCAGCGACAGGGGTCCAGCTTTCTTT

j_call: TRBJ2-3
v_call: TRBV10-2
d_call: NA
clone_size: NA
cdr3_aa: CASKGAAHTDTQYF
cdr3_nt: TGCGCCAGCAAAGGGGCAGCTCACACAGATACGCAGTATTTT

j_call: TRBJ2-4
v_call: TRBV23-1
d_call: TRBD2
clone_size: NA
cdr3_aa: CASSPLAGGSTAKNIQYF
cdr3_nt: TGCGCCAGCAGTCCACTAGCGGGGGGGTCGACGGCCAAAAACATTCAGTACTTC

j_call: TRBJ1-2
v_call: TRBV30
d_call: NA
clone_size: NA
cdr3_aa: CAWAQGAGNGYTF
cdr3_nt: TGTGCCTGGGCTCAAGGGGCAGGGAATGGCTACACCTTC

j_call: TRBJ1-2
v_call: TRBV19
d_call: TRBD1
clone_size: NA
cdr3_aa: CASSIGGTGGSYGYTF
cdr3_nt: TGTGCCAGTAGTATAGGAGGGACAGGGGGCTCCTATGGCTACACCTTC

j_call: TRBJ2-2
v_call: TRBV5-1
d_call: NA
clone_size: NA
cdr3_aa: CASSPQEDTGELFF
cdr3_nt: TGCGCCAGCAGCCCGCAGGAAGACACCGGGGAGCTGTTTTTT

j_call: TRBJ2-7
v_call: TRBV6-5
d_call: NA
clone_size: NA
cdr3_aa: CASRRGTPEGGEQYF
cdr3_nt: TGTGCCAGCAGACGAGGGACACCAGAGGGTGGCGAGCAGTACTTC

j_call: TRBJ1-6
v_call: TRBV5-1
d_call: NA
clone_size: NA
cdr3_aa: CASSLVIIVRGLKNSPLHF
cdr3_nt: TGCGCCAGCAGCTTGGTTATAATCGTGAGGGGCTTAAAAAATTCACCCCTCCACTTT

j_call: TRBJ1-5
v_call: TRBV28
d_call: NA
clone_size: NA
cdr3_aa: CASSFLIVGDSNQPQHF
cdr3_nt: TGTGCCAGCAGTTTTTTGATCGTAGGAGATAGCAATCAGCCCCAGCATTTT